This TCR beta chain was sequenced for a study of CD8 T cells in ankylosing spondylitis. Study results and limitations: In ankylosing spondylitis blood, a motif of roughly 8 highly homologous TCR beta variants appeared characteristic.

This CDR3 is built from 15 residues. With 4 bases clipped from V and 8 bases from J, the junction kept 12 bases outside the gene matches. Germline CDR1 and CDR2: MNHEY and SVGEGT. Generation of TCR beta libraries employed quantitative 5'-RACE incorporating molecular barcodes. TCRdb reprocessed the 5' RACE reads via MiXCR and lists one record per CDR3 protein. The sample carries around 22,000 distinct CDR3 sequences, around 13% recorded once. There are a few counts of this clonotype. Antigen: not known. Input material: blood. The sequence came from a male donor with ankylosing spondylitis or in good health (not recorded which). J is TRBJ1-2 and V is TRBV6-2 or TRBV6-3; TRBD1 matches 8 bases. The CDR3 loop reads CASSSRTGPPWGYTF. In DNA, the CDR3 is TGTGCCAGCAGTTCCCGGACAGGGCCACCATGGGGCTACACCTTC.